This T cell receptor beta chain is from a study of T cells in Graves' hyperthyroidism and ophthalmopathy (dated by TCRdb to between 2018 and 2021). For the study in its entirety: Peripheral blood was collected at initial diagnosis, before any treatment. To identify TCR V-J signatures that set the groups apart, the researchers used a discovery cohort of 95 to 100 patients, made up of roughly 45 with Graves' ophthalmopathy and about 59 with stable Graves' hyperthyroidism. Prospective prediction of ophthalmopathy was tested in an independent validation cohort of some 19 hyperthyroidism patients and 17 patients who later progressed to ophthalmopathy. The approximately 98 discovery patients were randomly divided into training and test sets at a 7:3 ratio. In addition, the study compared T-cell repertoires in thyroid tissue and in blood from about 6 Graves' hyperthyroidism patients. Once sampling was done, hyperthyroidism patients were given methimazole at a starting dose of 30 mg daily, whereas ophthalmopathy patients were given high-dose intravenous methylprednisolone. According to the paper, TCR Vbeta CDR3 sequencing was carried out on about 140 peripheral blood samples, which came from more than 40 ophthalmopathy, approximately 78 hyperthyroidism and about 17 progressor patients. Summary of the overall study and its limitations: Blood samples also contained most of the expanded thyroid clonotypes (frequency above 0.001), which suggests that blood repertoires may reflect thyroid immune responses. A model built on a 13 V-J signature distinguished ophthalmopathy from stable hyperthyroidism, reaching around 90% sensitivity and 81% to 83% specificity in cross-validation and 80%/75% in testing. In validation, progression to ophthalmopathy was predicted by the model with roughly 71% sensitivity and just over 72% specificity, a median of 6.5 months before onset. Sample size was not statistically predetermined, and investigators were not blinded to group allocation.

TCR beta CDR3 regions were amplified from RNA transcripts. The TCR CDR3 was subjected to a first round of RT-PCR using the HTBI primer set and the Qiagen OneStep RT-PCR kit. The libraries were constructed in a second round of multiplex PCR and then size-selected and purified. Sequencing of the libraries was done on an Illumina HiSeq2000 using paired-end 100 bp reads. On the authors' methods: SOAPnuke was used to process the raw data, throwing out any read that contained adapters or uncalled bases, had a mean Phred below 15, or lacked an exact constant-primer or identifier match. COPE v1.2.5 was used to merge high-quality paired reads, and clonotypes were defined as unique nucleotide sequences. Clonotypes were aligned to IMGT TRBV, TRBD and TRBJ reference segments using MiTCR v1.1. Analysis was restricted to V-J combinations with a frequency above 0.0001, which covered 99% to 99.2% of repertoires. The TCS score was defined as F50 (clonal expansion) divided by E x V (chaos), with BLOSUM62-based TCRdist calculated between CDR3 peptides within each V-J. Welch's t-statistics and random forest reduced just over 500 V-J features to some 14, which were used in a naive Bayes classifier (R e1071). The public reads were reanalyzed by TCRdb: fastp trimming at Q25, MiXCR alignment, in-frame beta chains only. Identical CDR3 proteins give one entry, which carries the most common genes and DNA. What appears here as the V and J calls and clone size reflects TCRdb's work, not the paper's. This sample lists roughly 380,000 distinct CDR3 sequences; 18% were detected once. The ten largest clones capture 15% to 19% of the sample.

The CDR3 starts with the cysteine, ends with the phenylalanine, and has 14 residues. Only the CDR3 DNA stays, 42 bases, in frame from base 1. The V end loses 2 bases and the J end loses 6 bases, and a stretch of 11 bases separates them. Via the germline V gene, CDR1 is MNHEY and CDR2 SVGAGI. In the ophthalmopathy patients, disease was moderately to severely active, with a Clinical Activity Score of 3 or more, a NOSPECS grade of 4 or more, and a duration of less than 3 months. Any patient with an uncontrolled infection, another autoimmune disease, pregnancy or lactation was excluded. Diagnoses relied on clinical symptoms, serum thyroxine and TRAb, thyroid ultrasound and orbital computed tomography. PBMCs were separated from approximately 9.9 ml of fresh peripheral blood using Ficoll-Paque density gradient centrifugation. Total RNA was extracted with Trizol reagent, and quality was checked on an Agilent 2100 Bioanalyzer.

On this clonotype: Its binding antigen is unknown. Base-call qualities are not available, and no considerably larger clone is one nucleotide away.

This clonotype was obtained from a woman aged 40 to 55 with Graves' ophthalmopathy. This chain is built from TRBV6-5 and TRBJ1-5; the D gene is perhaps TRBD1, from 5 matching bases. Material for sequencing was blood. Read as DNA, the sequence is TGTGCCAGCAGTTACCCCGGGGGTACTCAGCCCCAGCATTTT. It encodes CASSYPGGTQPQHF.